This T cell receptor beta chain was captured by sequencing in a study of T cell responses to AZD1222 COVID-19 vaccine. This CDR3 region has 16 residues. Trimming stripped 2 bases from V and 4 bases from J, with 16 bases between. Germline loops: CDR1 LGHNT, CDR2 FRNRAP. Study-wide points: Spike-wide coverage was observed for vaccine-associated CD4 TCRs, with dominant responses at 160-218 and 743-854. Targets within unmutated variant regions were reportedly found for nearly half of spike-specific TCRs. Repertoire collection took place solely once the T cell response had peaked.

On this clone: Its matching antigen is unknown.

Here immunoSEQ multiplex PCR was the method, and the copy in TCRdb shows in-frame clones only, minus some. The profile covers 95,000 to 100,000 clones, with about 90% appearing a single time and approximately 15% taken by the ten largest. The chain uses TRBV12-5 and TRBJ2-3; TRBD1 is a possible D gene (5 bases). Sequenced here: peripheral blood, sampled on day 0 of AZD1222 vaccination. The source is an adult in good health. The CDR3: CASGLNWGQDADTQYF. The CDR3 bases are TGTGCTAGTGGTTTGAATTGGGGCCAGGACGCAGATACGCAGTATTTT.